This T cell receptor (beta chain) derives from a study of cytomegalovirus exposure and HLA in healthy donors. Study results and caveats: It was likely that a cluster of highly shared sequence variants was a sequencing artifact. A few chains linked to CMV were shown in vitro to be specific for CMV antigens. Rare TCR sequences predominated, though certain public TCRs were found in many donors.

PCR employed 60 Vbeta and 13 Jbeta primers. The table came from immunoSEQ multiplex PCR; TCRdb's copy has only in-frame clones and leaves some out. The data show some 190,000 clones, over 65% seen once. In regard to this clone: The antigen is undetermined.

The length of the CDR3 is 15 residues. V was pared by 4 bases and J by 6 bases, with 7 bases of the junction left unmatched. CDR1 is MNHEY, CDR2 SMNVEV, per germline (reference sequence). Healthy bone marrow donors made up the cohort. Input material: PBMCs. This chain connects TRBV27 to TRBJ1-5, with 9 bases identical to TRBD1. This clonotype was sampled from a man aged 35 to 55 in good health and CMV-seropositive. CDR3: CASSSPGTGSQPQHF. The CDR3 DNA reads TGTGCCAGCAGTTCACCCGGGACAGGGTCTCAGCCCCAGCATTTT.